The 10 T cell receptor beta chains below come from one sample, sequenced in a study of technical replicates of blood from several donors (dated by TCRdb to 2016 to 2017). The library was built by means of the immunoSEQ multiplex PCR assay. The source is immuneACCESS, and TCRdb retained only in-frame sequences with V and J called. Part of the clones is not carried over; for the studies checked, unresolved V genes explain less than half of this, and the remainder is unexplained. The sample contains about 75,000 clones, nearly 98% of them found a single time. About 0.29% of the sample rests with the top ten. The sequenced material came from T cells isolated from PBMCs. Source of these receptors: a human donor in good health.

The chain recombines TRBV7-9 with TRBJ1-1; D is possibly TRBD1 (6 bases). The CDR3 has 16 amino acids. The germline CDR1 and CDR2 sequences are SEHNR and FQNEAQ (reference sequence). The V end was cut by 2 bases, the J end by 6 bases, with 19 bases between. For the CDR3, the DNA is TGTGCCAGCAGCTTAACATACAGGGCCTCTACGTCTGAAGCTTTCTTT. Protein product: CASSLTYRASTSEAFF.

The chain carries TRBV5-1 and TRBJ2-2, with TRBD2 identical over 7 bases. CDR3 size: 16 residues. After removal of 0 bases from V and 4 bases from J, the junction contained 6 bases not matched to a gene. Germline CDR1 SGHRS, CDR2 YFSETQ. This CDR3 reads CASSLAAGVSTGELFF. As DNA, the CDR3 is TGCGCCAGCAGCTTGGCGGCGGGAGTAAGCACCGGGGAGCTGTTTTTT.

This clone appeared a single time. The chain couples TRBV27 to TRBJ2-1; 7 bases agree with TRBD2. The CDR3 totals 16 residues. The V gene end was trimmed by 0 bases and the J gene end by 4 bases; junction bases not matched to a gene: 6. Germline V gene data show CDR1 as MNHEY and CDR2 as SMNVEV (reference sequence). CDR3 nucleotides: TGTGCCAGCAGTTTATCCCTAGCGGCGAGTTACAATGAGCAGTTCTTC. Protein product: CASSLSLAASYNEQFF.

This clone appeared once. The V call is TRBV28, the J call TRBJ2-3; D gene ambiguous. The CDR3 sequence is 12 residues long. The V gene's germline CDR1 is MDHEN and CDR2 SYDVKM. Trimming cost V 5 bases and J 0 bases, with 3 bases left between them. DNA for the CDR3: TGTGCCAGCAGTCTCAGCACAGATACGCAGTATTTT. Protein product: CASSLSTDTQYF.

The chain links TRBV7-2 to TRBJ2-2, with 8 bases that match TRBD1. The germline gives CDR1 SGHTA, CDR2 FQGNSA. Trimming removed 5 bases from V and 1 base from J; junction bases left unmatched: 3. The CDR3 length is 15 residues. CDR3 sequence: CASSLGQGNTGELFF. The CDR3 DNA reads as TGTGCCAGCAGCCTCGGACAGGGGAACACCGGGGAGCTGTTTTTT.

V is TRBV19 and J is TRBJ1-5; 7 bases fit TRBD1. V lost 9 bases to trimming and J lost 0 bases; unmatched junction nucleotides: 17. The germline V gene has CDR1 LNHDA and CDR2 SQIVND (reference sequence). The CDR3 consists of 18 residues. CDR3 loop: CASTTTPRYRGSNQPQHF. The CDR3 region has the DNA TGTGCCAGCACTACCACCCCCCGGTACAGGGGTAGCAATCAGCCCCAGCATTTT. The full variable domain, rest sourced from reference TRBV19 and TRBJ1-5, is DGGITQSPKYLFRKEGQNVTLSCEQNLNHDAMYWYRQDPGQGLRLIYYSQIVNDFQKGDIAEGYSVSREKKESFPLTVTSAQKNPTAFYLCASTTTPRYRGSNQPQHFGDGTRLSIL.

V and J are TRBV11-3 and TRBJ2-7, with D tentatively TRBD2 (5 bases). The V end was cut by 1 base, the J end by 0 bases, with 7 bases between. The CDR3 runs 14 residues. The V gene's germline CDR1 is SGHNT and CDR2 YENEEA. The CDR3 coding sequence is TGTGCCAGCAGCTTAGCCCGGGACTCCTACGAGCAGTACTTC. It specifies CASSLARDSYEQYF.

This rearrangement joins TRBV9 to TRBJ2-1; 10 positions agree with TRBD2. J lost 5 bases, V lost 3 bases, and 8 bases had no gene match. Germline V lookup: CDR1 SGDLS, CDR2 YYNGEE. The CDR3 has 16 amino acids. The CDR3 region is CASSARGTSANNEQFF. The CDR3 coding sequence is TGTGCCAGCAGCGCTAGGGGGACTAGCGCCAACAATGAGCAGTTCTTC.

J is TRBJ2-7 and V is TRBV6-5; D might be TRBD1 (6 bases). From germline, CDR1 is MNHEY and CDR2 SVGAGI. Deletions cut 6 bases from V and 3 bases from J, with 18 bases between. The CDR3 has 15 amino acids. CDR3 nucleotides: TGTGCCAGCAGAGACTTAGGATTACAGGGCTACGAGCAGTACTTC. Amino acids: CASRDLGLQGYEQYF.

V and J are TRBV6-5 and TRBJ2-2; D may be TRBD1 (6 bases). Germline V gene lookup returns CDR1 MNHEY and CDR2 SVGAGI. The CDR3 consists of 14 residues. Trimming took 1 base from V and 4 from J, leaving 7 bases between them. The CDR3 protein is CASSYLGGTGELFF. The CDR3 bases are TGTGCCAGCAGTTACTTAGGGGGCACCGGGGAGCTGTTTTTT.